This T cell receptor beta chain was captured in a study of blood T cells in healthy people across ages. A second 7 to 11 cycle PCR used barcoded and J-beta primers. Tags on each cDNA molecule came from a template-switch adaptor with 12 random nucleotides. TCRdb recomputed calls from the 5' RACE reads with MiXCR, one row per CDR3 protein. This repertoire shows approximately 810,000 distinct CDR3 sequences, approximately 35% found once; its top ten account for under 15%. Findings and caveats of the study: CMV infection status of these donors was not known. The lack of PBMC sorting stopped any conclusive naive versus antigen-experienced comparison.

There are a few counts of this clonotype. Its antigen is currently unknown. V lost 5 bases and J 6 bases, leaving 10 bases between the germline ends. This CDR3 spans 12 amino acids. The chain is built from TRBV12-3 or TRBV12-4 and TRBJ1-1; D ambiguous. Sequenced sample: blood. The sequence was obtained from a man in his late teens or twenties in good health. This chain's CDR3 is CASSGPTAEAFF. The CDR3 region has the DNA TGTGCCAGCAGTGGCCCGACCGCTGAAGCTTTCTTT.